The 16 T cell receptor beta chains below come from one sample, sequenced in a study of blood T cell repertoires in COVID-19 (dated by TCRdb to 2018 to 2021). The library was made by the immunoSEQ multiplex PCR assay. The immuneACCESS repertoire file appears here via TCRdb, limited to in-frame rearrangements. These files lack a portion of the clones; in checked studies, under half of the deficit traces to unresolved V genes, and the cause of the others is not known. The sample includes approximately 270,000 clones, with just over 85% observed a single time. The top ten clones comprise roughly 1.7% of the sample. The source material was PBMCs or T cells enriched from blood (not recorded which). The origin of the receptors is a middle-aged man who had recovered from COVID-19.

The chain uses TRBV3-1 (or the pseudogene TRBV3-2) and TRBJ2-7, with D maybe TRBD1 (6 bases). The length of the CDR3 is 14 residues. From germline, CDR1 is LGHDT and CDR2 YNNKEL (reference sequence). Trimming shortened V by 0 bases and J by 2 bases, and 8 bases separated the two germline ends. This chain's CDR3 is CASSQEGQPYEQYF. DNA for the CDR3: TGTGCCAGCAGCCAAGAAGGACAGCCCTACGAGCAGTACTTC.

The V gene is TRBV5-1, the J gene TRBJ2-3; a weak D match, TRBD2 (5 bases). Trimming stripped 5 bases from V and 5 bases from J, with 6 bases between. Germline V gene data show CDR1 as SGHRS and CDR2 as YFSETQ. The CDR3 extends over 11 amino acids. The CDR3 spells CASRLVDTQYF. DNA for the CDR3: TGCGCCAGCAGACTAGTAGATACGCAGTATTTT.

The J gene is TRBJ2-7, the V gene TRBV18; tentatively, D is TRBD1 (7 bases). The CDR3 spans 14 residues. Per germline, CDR1 KGHSH and CDR2 LQKENI. Trimming took 4 bases from V and 3 from J, leaving 13 bases between them. CDR3 DNA sequence: TGTGCCAGCTCACAAGGACAGGAGGGCTACGAGCAGTACTTC. Protein product: CASSQGQEGYEQYF.

The chain has TRBV5-1 and TRBJ2-3; TRBD2 matches at 9 bases. The CDR3 covers 14 residues. Germline CDR1 is SGHRS and CDR2 is YFSETQ. Trimming cost V 0 bases and J 9 bases; bases outside gene matches: 5. This chain's CDR3 is CASSLAGLASTQYF. The DNA of the CDR3 is TGCGCCAGCAGCTTGGCCGGACTAGCGTCAACGCAGTATTTT.

V is TRBV28 and J is TRBJ2-2, with 10 positions matching TRBD1. Germline CDR1 and CDR2: MDHEN and SYDVKM. The CDR3 has 16 residues. J lost 6 bases, V lost 5 bases, and 9 bases had no gene match. CDR3 in DNA: TGTGCCAGCAGTCCCTCAGACAGGGGGCTGGCCGGGGAGCTGTTTTTT. It encodes CASSPSDRGLAGELFF.

V usage is TRBV7-2 and J usage is TRBJ1-3, with D possibly TRBD1 on 5 matching bases. The CDR3 consists of 15 residues. Trimming cost V 5 bases and J 3 bases, with 14 bases left between them. The germline gives CDR1 SGHTA, CDR2 FQGNSA. The chain's CDR3 is CASSPAGGDGNTIYF. In DNA, the CDR3 is TGTGCCAGCAGCCCTGCGGGGGGGGATGGAAACACCATATATTTT.

The chain links TRBV7-2 to TRBJ2-1, with 8 bases that match TRBD2. Germline lookup yields CDR1 SGHTA and CDR2 FQGNSA. This CDR3 contains 18 residues. With V trimmed by 1 base and J by 4 bases, 12 bases remained unmatched. CDR3 sequence reads: CASSLVGGAGVSYNEQFF. CDR3 in DNA: TGTGCCAGCAGCTTAGTGGGCGGAGCGGGAGTATCTTACAATGAGCAGTTCTTC.

The rearrangement joins TRBV5-1 to TRBJ2-7; 13 bases line up with TRBD2. Germline loops: CDR1 SGHRS, CDR2 YFSETQ. The CDR3 spans 16 residues. V lost 1 base, J lost 5 bases, and 6 bases stayed unmatched. CDR3 sequence reads: CASSLRTSGSFHEQYF. The CDR3 bases are TGCGCCAGCAGCTTGAGGACTAGCGGGAGTTTTCACGAGCAGTACTTC.

This clone was observed a single time. V is TRBV7-9 and J is TRBJ2-1; tentatively, D is TRBD1 (6 bases). V gave up 3 bases and J gave up 10 bases, with 10 bases separating them. The length of the CDR3 is 12 residues. CDR1 and CDR2 (germline): SEHNR, FQNEAQ (reference sequence). CDR3 amino acids: CASSLARGEQFF. CDR3 coding DNA: TGTGCCAGCAGCTTGGCTAGGGGGGAGCAGTTCTTC. The full variable domain, its missing parts supplied by reference TRBV7-9 and TRBJ2-1, is DTGVSQNPRHKITKRGQNVTFRCDPISEHNRLYWYRQTLGQGPEFLTYFQNEAQLEKSRLLSDRFSAERPKGSFSTLEIQRTEQGDSAMYLCASSLARGEQFFGPGTRLTVL.

This clone is a singleton in its sample. CDR3 loop: CASSLADEQYF. The CDR3 region has the DNA TGTGCCAGCAGCTTGGCGGACGAGCAGTACTTC. This chain links TRBV5-6 with TRBJ2-7; D unclear. Germline V lookup: CDR1 SGHDT, CDR2 YYEEEE. V dropped 0 bases and J dropped 5 bases, with 3 bases sitting between them. The CDR3 length is 11 residues.

The gene calls are TRBV10-3 and TRBJ2-7; 12 bases align to TRBD2. The CDR3 totals 15 residues. Germline CDR1 is ENHRY and CDR2 is SYGVKD. The V segment lost 4 bases and the J segment 7 bases; nucleotides outside the gene matches: 8. For the CDR3, the DNA is TGTGCCATCAGTGCCTCTAGCGGGAGGGCCGTAGAGCAGTACTTC. Protein product: CAISASSGRAVEQYF.

This sequence joins TRBV14 and TRBJ1-4; possibly TRBD1 for D (5 bases). The CDR3 has 16 amino acids. V dropped 1 base and J dropped 4 bases, with 13 bases sitting between them. Germline V lookup: CDR1 SGHDN, CDR2 FVKESK. The CDR3 DNA reads TGTGCCAGCAGCCAAGGCCCACGGAGGGGTAATGAAAAACTGTTTTTT. It specifies CASSQGPRRGNEKLFF. Using reference TRBV14 and TRBJ1-4 for the parts outside the CDR3, the full variable domain is EAGVTQFPSHSVIEKGQTVTLRCDPISGHDNLYWYRRVMGKEIKFLLHFVKESKQDESGMPNNRFLAERTGGTYSTLKVQPAELEDSGVYFCASSQGPRRGNEKLFFGSGTQLSVL.

This chain joins TRBV18 and TRBJ1-2, with 10 nucleotides matching TRBD1. CDR1 and CDR2 (germline): KGHSH, LQKENI. CDR3 length: 14 amino acids. The trim removed 10 bases at V and 1 base at J, leaving 6 bases unmatched. CDR3 amino acids: CATIGTGDNYGYTF. CDR3 nucleotide sequence: TGTGCCACCATCGGGACAGGGGATAACTATGGCTACACCTTC.

The chain employs TRBV11-2 and TRBJ2-2; 9 bases agree with TRBD2. The CDR3 spans 17 residues. Germline-derived CDR1 and CDR2 are SGHAT and FQNNGV. With V trimmed by 1 base and J by 5 bases, 8 bases remained unmatched. The CDR3 loop reads CASSLGIGGGGTGELFF. The CDR3 region has the DNA TGTGCCAGCAGCTTAGGGATCGGCGGGGGGGGAACCGGGGAGCTGTTTTTT.

This rearrangement joins TRBV7-8 to TRBJ1-3, with D possibly matching TRBD1 (5 bases). This CDR3 spans 16 amino acids. CDR1 is SGHVS, CDR2 FQNEAQ, per germline. V shed 2 bases and J shed 2 bases, with 13 bases lying between them. CDR3 DNA sequence: TGTGCCAGCAGCTTAATCGGGGGGGTCCCTGGAAACACCATATATTTT. Its protein is CASSLIGGVPGNTIYF.

V gene TRBV2 combines with J gene TRBJ2-3, with 9 bases that match TRBD2. In germline, CDR1 is SNHLY, CDR2 FYNNEI. V shed 7 bases, J shed 2 bases, and the junction held 4 bases outside the gene matches. The CDR3 contains 14 residues. CDR3 region: CASNRGRATDTQYF. The CDR3 DNA reads as TGTGCCAGCAATCGCGGGAGGGCCACAGATACGCAGTATTTT. The full variable domain, rest sourced from reference TRBV2 and TRBJ2-3, is EPEVTQTPSHQVTQMGQEVILRCVPISNHLYFYWYRQILGQKVEFLVSFYNNEISEKSEIFDDQFSVERPDGSNFTLKIRSTKLEDSAMYFCASNRGRATDTQYFGPGTRLTVL.